This TCR beta chain came from a study of CD8 T cells in ankylosing spondylitis. Notes on the study in general: Significant enrichment of disease-linked clones was reported in matched ankylosing spondylitis synovial fluid. Earlier authors reported some of these motif variants in reactive arthritis synovial fluid and blood. A TCR beta motif made of fewer than ten highly homologous variants seemed typical of ankylosing spondylitis blood.

Per the germline V gene, CDR1 is DFQATT and CDR2 is SNEGSKA (reference sequence). The CDR3 has 12 residues. The V end lost 3 bases, the J end lost 6 bases, and 8 bases lay between the germline ends. This clonotype has ten or more counts. Its cognate antigen is unknown. Quantitative 5'-RACE with molecular barcodes produced the TCR beta libraries. TCRdb re-called the 5' RACE reads with MiXCR, one entry per CDR3 protein. This table holds around 490,000 distinct CDR3 sequences, less than 6% found once. The receptor comes from a male donor with ankylosing spondylitis. The sample was blood, either unsorted or a sorted T cell fraction (not recorded which). V usage is TRBV20-1 and J usage is TRBJ2-2, with D maybe TRBD2 (6 bases). The CDR3 is CSARWRAGELFF. DNA of the CDR3: TGCAGTGCTAGGTGGAGGGCCGGGGAGCTGTTTTTT.